This TCR beta chain was sequenced in a study of T cell repertoires in cytomegalovirus infection. TCRdb fed the reads into MiXCR, producing one record per CDR3 protein. This sample has some 920,000 distinct CDR3 sequences; roughly 31% occur once, and the top ten carry around 15%. CDR1 SGHRS and CDR2 YFSETQ come from the germline V gene. V was clipped by 4 bases and J by 7 bases; unmatched bases: 14. This CDR3 spans 16 amino acids. About this clonotype: Antigen unknown.

This clonotype originated in a human donor in good health (CMV status not recorded). Some clones in this sample may be carry-over from other donors' samples. This rearrangement joins TRBV5-1 to TRBJ2-7; TRBD2 aligns across 10 bases. The sample in question was cultured CD8+ T cells from PBMCs, obtained from culture after CMV antigen stimulation. CDR3 residues: CASSPNPSGGALEQYF. CDR3 DNA: TGCGCCAGCAGCCCGAACCCGAGCGGGGGGGCGTTGGAGCAGTACTTC.